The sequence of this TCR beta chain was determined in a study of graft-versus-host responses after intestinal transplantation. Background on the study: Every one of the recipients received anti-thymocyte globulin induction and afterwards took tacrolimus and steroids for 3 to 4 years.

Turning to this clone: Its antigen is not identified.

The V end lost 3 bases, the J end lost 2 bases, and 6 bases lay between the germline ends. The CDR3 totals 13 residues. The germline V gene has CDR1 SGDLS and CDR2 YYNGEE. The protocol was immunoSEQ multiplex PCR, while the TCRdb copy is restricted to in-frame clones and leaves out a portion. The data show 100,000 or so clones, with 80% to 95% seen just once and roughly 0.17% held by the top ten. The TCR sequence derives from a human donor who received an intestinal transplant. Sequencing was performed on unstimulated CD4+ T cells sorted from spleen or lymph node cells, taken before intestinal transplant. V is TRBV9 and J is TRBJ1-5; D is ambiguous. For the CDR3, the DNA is TGTGCCAGCAGCGACCAGGGCAATCAGCCCCAGCATTTT. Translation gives CASSDQGNQPQHF.